Listed below are T cell receptor beta chains from one sample, sequenced in a study of T-cell reconstitution after alpha-beta-depleted transplantation in children. TCRdb re-called the PCR reads with MiXCR, one entry per CDR3 protein. The sample has some 640,000 distinct CDR3 sequences, 16% seen once; the top ten hold over 0.95%. Material: PBMCs from the stem cell graft donor, obtained from the stem cell graft. All receptors derive from a human donor who donated a stem cell graft to a child with acute myeloid leukemia. The CDR3 runs from the conserved cysteine through the conserved F or W. D genes are given only for firm matches. Clone size is shown for a subset of rows, as once, few, many or a class of expanded clone.

j_call d_call v_call clone_size cdr3_nt cdr3_aa
TRBJ2-7 NA TRBV7-3 once TGTGCCAGCAGCTTAACGGGAGGATCCCACGAGCAGTACTTC CASSLTGGSHEQYF
TRBJ2-1 TRBD2 TRBV12-3/TRBV12-4 NA TGTGCCAGCAGTTTGTGGGAGGGAAAGGATGAGCAGTTCTTC CASSLWEGKDEQFF
TRBJ2-3 NA TRBV7-9 NA TGTGCCAGCAGCCTGAGAGTCGGGGGGCCGACAGATACGCAGTATTTT CASSLRVGGPTDTQYF
TRBJ1-4 TRBD1 TRBV15 NA TGTGCCACCAGCAGTTTCAACGGGACAGGGGATGAAAAACTGTTTTTT CATSSFNGTGDEKLFF
TRBJ1-2 NA TRBV5-6 few TGTGCCAGCAGCTTGGGACCAGGCGGAGGCTACACCTTC CASSLGPGGGYTF
TRBJ2-1 NA TRBV7-3 NA TGTGCCAGCAGCTTAAGACCCCCTCATGAGCAGTTCTTC CASSLRPPHEQFF
TRBJ2-3 NA TRBV7-2 few TGTGCCAGCAGCTCCAGCGGGCTTGGTGATACGCAGTATTTT CASSSSGLGDTQYF
TRBJ1-1 TRBD1 TRBV7-9 NA TGTGCCAGCAGCCCAGGGGGAATGGACACTGAAGCTTTCTTT CASSPGGMDTEAFF
TRBJ1-2 NA TRBV5-6 many TGTGCCAGCAGCTTGAAGCGGTCCGTTTATGGCTACACCTTC CASSLKRSVYGYTF
TRBJ2-5 NA TRBV20-1 few TGCAGTGCTACCCGCTCCCGGACCCGACAGACTACGGAGACCCAGTACTTC CSATRSRTRQTTETQYF
TRBJ1-2 TRBD1 TRBV7-3 many TGTGCCAGCAGCCCAAATTCCGGGACAGACTATGGCTACACCTTC CASSPNSGTDYGYTF
TRBJ2-4 TRBD1 TRBV5-1 NA TGCGCCAGCAGCTCGCCAGGACAGGGCCAAAACATTCAGTACTTC CASSSPGQGQNIQYF
TRBJ1-6 TRBD1 TRBV7-6 many TGTGCCAGCAGCCCCAGCCCTCTCCGGGACAGGGGGCACTCACCCCTCCACTTT CASSPSPLRDRGHSPLHF
TRBJ2-7 TRBD2 TRBV9 few TGTGCCAGCAGCGTAGGACTAGCGGGTGGGGAGCAGTACTTC CASSVGLAGGEQYF
TRBJ2-4 NA TRBV20-1 NA TGCAGTGCTAGAGAGGATCTTCTAGCCAAAAACATTCAGTACTTC CSAREDLLAKNIQYF
TRBJ1-2 NA TRBV12-3/TRBV12-4 many TGTGCCAGCAGTTTAGCGGGGCTCTACGGAAGTGGCTACACCTTC CASSLAGLYGSGYTF
TRBJ2-2 NA TRBV24-1 NA TGTGCCACCAGTGATTTGGGACAGCACACCGGGGAGCTGTTTTTT CATSDLGQHTGELFF
TRBJ2-7 NA TRBV4-3 many TGCGCCAGCAGCCTGGCGCGCGGAGGGATTTACGAGCAGTACTTC CASSLARGGIYEQYF
TRBJ2-1 TRBD1 TRBV12-3/TRBV12-4 few TGTGCCAGCAGTTTAGGCGGGACAGGGAGAGGGAATGAGCAGTTCTTC CASSLGGTGRGNEQFF
TRBJ1-1 NA TRBV7-9 few TGTGCCAGCAGCTGGGGCGAAGCTTTCTTT CASSWGEAFF
TRBJ2-7 NA TRBV4-1 NA TGCGCCAGCAGCCAAGATCTTTTCGACGACGGTTACGAGCAGTACTTC CASSQDLFDDGYEQYF
TRBJ1-2 NA TRBV7-8 few TGTGCCAGCAGCTGGGCCGGGAGCGACTATGGCTACACCTTC CASSWAGSDYGYTF
TRBJ1-4 NA TRBV5-5 once TGTGCCAGCAGCTTTGGGGACACAACTAATGAAAAACTGTTTTTT CASSFGDTTNEKLFF
TRBJ1-6 TRBD1 TRBV20-1 few TGCAGTGCCACCAATCGACAGGGGGCGAGGAATTCACCCCTCCACTTT CSATNRQGARNSPLHF
TRBJ2-3 TRBD2 TRBV7-2 NA TGTGCCAGCAGCTTCCCCGGCGGGGGGCCAGATACGCAGTATTTT CASSFPGGGPDTQYF
TRBJ1-2 TRBD1 TRBV9 NA TGTGCCAGCAGCGTAGAGGGACAGGTACTCTATGGCTACACCTTC CASSVEGQVLYGYTF
TRBJ2-4 NA TRBV9 many TGTGCCAGCAGCGGCACGGAAAACATTCAGTACTTC CASSGTENIQYF
TRBJ1-2 TRBD1 TRBV7-9 few TGTGCCAGCAGCTTAGTATCCGGGACAGGGGATGGCTACACCTTC CASSLVSGTGDGYTF
TRBJ2-5 TRBD2 TRBV6-2/TRBV6-3 NA TGTGCCAGCACAGCGCCGATAAGCGGGGTCCAAGAGACCCAGTACTTC CASTAPISGVQETQYF
TRBJ2-7 TRBD2 TRBV20-1 NA TGCAGTGCTAGAGCCGGGGGGGGATTAAGCTCCTACGAGCAGTACTTC CSARAGGGLSSYEQYF
TRBJ1-4 NA TRBV10-3 few TGTGCCACGCAGGGTGGTGAAAAACTGTTTTTT CATQGGEKLFF
TRBJ2-1 TRBD1 TRBV5-6 NA TGTGCCAGCAGCCCCGGGACAGGAGGGATCTACAATGAGCAGTTCTTC CASSPGTGGIYNEQFF
TRBJ1-2 NA TRBV20-1 NA TGCAGTGCTAGAGATTTCCCTGGGGCCGATTTCTATGGCTACACCTTC CSARDFPGADFYGYTF
TRBJ2-7 NA TRBV7-2 few TGTGCCAGCAGCTTAGCCCCTTACGTCGAGCAGTACTTC CASSLAPYVEQYF
TRBJ2-5 TRBD1 TRBV20-1 many TGCAGTGCCGAGGGACAGGGGCGCGAGACCCAGTACTTC CSAEGQGRETQYF
TRBJ2-3 TRBD1 TRBV10-3 many TGTGCCATCAGTGAACTCAAGACAGGGGGCACAGATACGCAGTATTTT CAISELKTGGTDTQYF
TRBJ1-5 NA TRBV29-1 many TGCAGCCTCGGGGGGGCGCCCCTTCAGTCAAATCAGCCCCAGCATTTT CSLGGAPLQSNQPQHF
TRBJ1-1 NA TRBV7-9 NA TGTGCCAGCAGCCTCAAATCCACAGGGCACACTGAAGCTTTCTTT CASSLKSTGHTEAFF
TRBJ1-4 NA TRBV4-2 few TGTGCCAGCAGCCAAGATCCTCCGCAGGGAGGAAATGAAAAACTGTTTTTT CASSQDPPQGGNEKLFF
TRBJ1-6 TRBD1 TRBV20-1 many TGCAGTGCTAGAATTACAGGGGGCCCAAACCCCAATTCACCCCTCCACTTT CSARITGGPNPNSPLHF
TRBJ1-1 NA TRBV7-2 NA TGTGCCAGCAGCAAAGGGGTCGAGAACACTGAAGCTTTCTTT CASSKGVENTEAFF
TRBJ2-7 NA TRBV11-3 NA TGTGCCAGCAGCTCACCCCGCAGGGAGTCCTACGAGCAGTACTTC CASSSPRRESYEQYF
TRBJ2-2 TRBD2 TRBV6-1 many TGTGCCAGCAGTCGCGAAAAGGGACTAGTTAACACCGGGGAGCTGTTTTTT CASSREKGLVNTGELFF
TRBJ2-1 TRBD2 TRBV7-9 many TGTGCCAGCAGACTCGGGGGGGCCTACAATGAGCAGTTCTTC CASRLGGAYNEQFF
TRBJ1-4 NA TRBV20-1 many TGCAGTGCCGCGACTCCAGTTGAAAAACTGTTTTTT CSAATPVEKLFF
TRBJ1-1 NA TRBV18 few TGTGCCAGCTCACCACCAACACCCAACAGGGTCACTGAAGCTTTCTTT CASSPPTPNRVTEAFF
TRBJ2-2 TRBD1 TRBV11-2 few TGTGCCAGCAGCCCGTCCGTAGGACAGGGGACGACCGGGGAGCTGTTTTTT CASSPSVGQGTTGELFF
TRBJ2-3 NA TRBV5-1 few TGCGCCAGCAGCTTGCAGACGGGTAGGACAGATACGCAGTATTTT CASSLQTGRTDTQYF
TRBJ1-1 TRBD1 TRBV10-3 NA TGTGCCATCAGTCGGGCCCTGGTTTTGGCGGACAGGGGAGCTTTCTTT CAISRALVLADRGAFF
TRBJ1-2 NA TRBV20-1 many TGCAGTGCTAGAGATTCCGGACAGCCATATGGCTACACCTTC CSARDSGQPYGYTF
TRBJ1-3 TRBD1 TRBV12-3/TRBV12-4 NA TGTGCCAGCAGAGTCGCCAGGGGGGGTTCCGCCATATATTTT CASRVARGGSAIYF